The clone carrying this TCR beta chain was recorded once. Its antigen is not known. The sample comes from a study of metastatic and nonmetastatic thyroid tumors. Study-level background: A comparison of repertoires was made across blood and tumor or nodule tissue from malignant and benign thyroid patients.

Until they underwent thyroid surgery, no patient had received any treatment. Findings of the study overall: When malignant thyroid tumors were compared with benign nodules, TCR beta diversity was reportedly significantly higher in the malignant tumors. This held in both blood and tumor samples.

TCRdb re-clonotyped the PCR reads through MiXCR. The sample carries almost 70,000 clones, 12% to 15% recorded once. Trimming at V came to 0 bases and at J to 13 bases, leaving 15 bases not matched to a gene. This CDR3 is built from 17 residues. Germline V gene lookup returns CDR1 LNHDA and CDR2 SQIVND (reference sequence). Sequencing used blood. The source is a male donor with papillary thyroid cancer or a benign thyroid nodule (not recorded which). Some clones in this sample may be carry-over from other donors' samples. This chain uses TRBV19 with TRBJ2-1; 10 bases match TRBD1. For the CDR3, the DNA is TGTGCCAGTAGTATAGATCCAGGGACAGGGGCTAGCTGTACCCAGTTCTTC. This sequence encodes CASSIDPGTGASCTQFF.